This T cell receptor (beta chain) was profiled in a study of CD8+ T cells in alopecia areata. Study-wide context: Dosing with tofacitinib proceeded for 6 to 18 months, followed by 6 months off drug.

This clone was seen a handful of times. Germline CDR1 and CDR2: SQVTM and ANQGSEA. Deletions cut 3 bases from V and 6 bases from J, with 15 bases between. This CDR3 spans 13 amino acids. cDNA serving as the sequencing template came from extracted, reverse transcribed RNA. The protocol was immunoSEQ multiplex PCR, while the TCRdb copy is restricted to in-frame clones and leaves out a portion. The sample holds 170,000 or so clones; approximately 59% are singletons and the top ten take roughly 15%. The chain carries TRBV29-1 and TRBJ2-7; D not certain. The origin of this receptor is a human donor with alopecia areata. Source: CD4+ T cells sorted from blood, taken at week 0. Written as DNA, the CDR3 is TGCAGCGTTGACAACCGGGTCGGCGGCGAGCAGTACTTC. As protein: CSVDNRVGGEQYF.